This is a list of T cell receptor beta chains from one sample in a study of low-dose radiotherapy and immunotherapy resistance in tumors. One entry per CDR3 protein, called by TCRdb with MiXCR from the reads. Of under 75,000 distinct CDR3 sequences in the sample, 20% to 25% are singletons; the top ten hold 6.5% to 7%. The specimen was PBMCs, collected after low-dose radiotherapy plus immunotherapy. These receptors were obtained from a male donor with prostate cancer. Both conserved end residues are trimmed from each CDR3.

TRBV19 ASSDGQLANYGYT
TRBV28 ASSLPQGRPTEAF
TRBV25-1 ASSDGRHTEAF
TRBV7-9 ASSLMGEAQY
TRBV6-2/TRBV6-3 ASSAGTGGNGYT
TRBV3-1 ASSQSDRGGYT
TRBV20-1 SANDPLNGLDEQY
TRBV2 ASSEALGLADQQF
TRBV7-9 ASSSDIGTSIYEQY
TRBV12-3/TRBV12-4 ASSLSDRSYGYT
TRBV10-1 ATQLRQGYEQY
TRBV7-3 ASSLSGNTGELF
TRBV6-2/TRBV6-3 ASYRQGNAEAF
TRBV29-1 SVEESGGTQY
TRBV3-1 ASMRGEGDTQY
TRBV18 ASSPGGDIQY
TRBV20-1 SASSTATNRAF
TRBV3-1 ASSQTNRGILYEQY
TRBV30 AWSVLRGGNTIY
TRBV9 ASSAGSSNTGELF
TRBV4-3 ASSQQSGRGDTQY
TRBV28 ASSLINQPQH
TRBV20-1 SASDPSISYNEQF
TRBV5-1 ASSPGYIEISEQF
TRBV4-3 ASSSRTPQETQY
TRBV4-3 ASSQEYGVNTGELF
TRBV5-8 ASSYREGGTQY
TRBV5-1 ASSLMDVSGNTIY
TRBV19 ASSRDGGGGYT
TRBV7-6 ASSSGQENSPLH
TRBV4-3 ASSQEAQDNNSPLH
TRBV12-3/TRBV12-4 ASSFISGSTDTQY
TRBV19 ASSIAARQGLTRDTQY
TRBV29-1 SVDGLTLNNEQF
TRBV28 ASSLFGGSYEQY
TRBV15 ATSRDYGTQPQH
TRBV2 ASIKRGSSYNEQF
TRBV29-1 SILRVNTEAF
TRBV7-9 ASSLAGPDFSGANVLT
TRBV28 ASIRGASNQPQH
TRBV19 ASRTSGSNEQF
TRBV19 ASSKVLGQMNTGELF
TRBV30 AWSGTTGTEAF
TRBV9 ASSVASAGHNEQF
TRBV3-1 ASSQGGSGETQY
TRBV5-1 ASSTGAGGRVNEQF
TRBV9 ASSRGASGAYEQY
TRBV14 ASSTGPANTEAF
TRBV5-6 ASSLWVPVLAGGNTGELF
TRBV5-4 ASSLGLAGEREQF
TRBV28 ASSLGQVQGAF
TRBV3-1 ASSPHPGDNEQF
TRBV29-1 SVVGQGGNQPQH